This T cell receptor (beta chain) was identified during a study of T cell responses to AZD1222 COVID-19 vaccine. About the study: Recipients boosted at about 4 weeks or about 12 weeks are pooled. Findings of the study overall: Most donors were white British and more were female, and clonal diversity was possibly underestimated. Researchers report vaccine-associated CD4 TCRs spanning spike, with dominance at 160-218 and 743-854. Elevations in Spike-specific TCR breadth and depth followed administration of two AZD1222 doses.

This CDR3 has 12 amino acids. Looked up from germline, CDR1 is LNHDA and CDR2 is SQIVND (reference sequence). Trimming took 3 bases from V and 7 from J, leaving 9 bases between them. Some clones are missing from TCRdb's copy, which holds only in-frame ones; the method was immunoSEQ multiplex PCR. The data show 150,000 or so clones, with 85% to 95% seen just once and roughly 9% held by the top ten. Comments on this clone: Its antigen is still unknown.

V usage is TRBV19 and J usage is TRBJ1-1; D gene uncertain. This specimen consisted of peripheral blood, obtained on day 0 of AZD1222 vaccination. The TCR was taken from an adult in good health. The CDR3 bases are TGTGCCAGTAGTATTTCTGCCGGTGAAGCTTTCTTT. Encoded protein: CASSISAGEAFF. Full variable domain (outside the CDR3, taken from reference TRBV19 and TRBJ1-1): DGGITQSPKYLFRKEGQNVTLSCEQNLNHDAMYWYRQDPGQGLRLIYYSQIVNDFQKGDIAEGYSVSREKKESFPLTVTSAQKNPTAFYLCASSISAGEAFFGQGTRLTVV.